The source of this T cell receptor (beta chain) is a study of regulatory T cells in long-lasting Graves disease. The sample holds many counts of this clonotype. Time point in this sample: persistent/refractory GD, antithyroid drugs over 5 years with positive TRAb. The authors made the TCR library using RNA they extracted from PBMCs. J was trimmed by 6 bases and V by 6 bases; bases with no gene match: 4. The CDR3 has 14 amino acids. Sequencing libraries for TCR beta were prepared with iRepertoire HTBI primers and Arm-PCR of CDR3 regions. TCRdb called the multiplex PCR reads again in MiXCR, with one record for every CDR3 protein. The sample consists of about 470,000 distinct CDR3 sequences, under 25% of them appearing once.

The rearrangement links TRBV12-3 or TRBV12-4 to TRBJ2-7; TRBD2 agrees at 14 bases. This TCR came from a female donor with Graves disease. The material sequenced was peripheral blood mononuclear cells (PBMCs), taken when the disease was refractory, from a patient treated with antithyroid drugs. DNA for the CDR3: TGTGCCAGCAGGCTGGGACTAGCGGGAGTCGAGCAGTACTTC. The encoded protein is CASRLGLAGVEQYF.